These 22 T cell receptor beta chains share one sample of origin, sequenced in a study of cytomegalovirus exposure and HLA in healthy donors. TCRdb's table, derived via immunoSEQ multiplex PCR, lists solely in-frame clones and lacks some. Seen here are hundreds of thousands of clones, approximately 90% observed once, and the top ten hold about 0.8%. The sample consisted of PBMCs. These receptors came from a woman aged 18-29 years in good health and CMV-seronegative.

The chain has TRBV5-4 and TRBJ1-6; perhaps TRBD1 as D (5 bases). Germline-derived CDR1 and CDR2 are SGHNT and YYREEE (reference sequence). Trimming took 0 bases from V and 7 from J, leaving 14 bases between them. The length of the CDR3 is 16 residues. In DNA form, the CDR3 reads TGTGCCAGCAGCTTGGCCGGGGGACGACCCAATTCACCCCTCCACTTT. This gives the protein CASSLAGGRPNSPLHF.

V is TRBV27 and J is TRBJ1-5, with 8 positions matching TRBD1. J gave up 2 bases and V 6 bases, and 6 bases lay outside the gene matches. The CDR3 is 15 amino acids. Germline CDR1 reads MNHEY; CDR2 reads SMNVEV (reference sequence). For the CDR3, the DNA is TGTGCCAGCAGCCCGGACAGGGCGGGCAATCAGCCCCAGCATTTT. It specifies CASSPDRAGNQPQHF.

The rearrangement uses TRBV19 and TRBJ2-6; 9 positions agree with TRBD1. This CDR3 spans 15 amino acids. V shed 6 bases and J 1 base; nucleotides not matched to a gene: 1. CDR1 and CDR2 from the germline V gene are LNHDA and SQIVND (reference sequence). The CDR3 protein is CASSGTGSGANVLTF. CDR3 bases: TGTGCCAGTAGCGGGACAGGGTCTGGGGCCAACGTCCTGACTTTC.

This clone was seen a single time. The genes are TRBV11-2 and TRBJ1-2, with 8 bases that match TRBD1. Germline assignment: CDR1 SGHAT and CDR2 FQNNGV. The CDR3 spans 18 residues. J lost 5 bases, V lost 5 bases, and 19 bases had no gene match. DNA for the CDR3: TGTGCCAGCAGCCCCTCCGGGCCAGGGGGCAGGGAGCCTTATGGCTACACCTTC. Protein: CASSPSGPGGREPYGYTF.

The chain carries TRBV10-3 and TRBJ2-7; weak D call: TRBD2 (5 bases). The CDR3 is 13 residues long. Germline V lookup: CDR1 ENHRY, CDR2 SYGVKD. V was shortened by 4 bases and J by 2 bases, with 9 bases between the two germline ends. The CDR3 reads CAISASGTYEQYF. The CDR3 DNA follows: TGTGCCATCAGTGCCAGCGGAACCTACGAGCAGTACTTC.

V gene TRBV7-9 combines with J gene TRBJ2-7, with 7 positions matching TRBD1. The V gene end was trimmed by 5 bases and the J gene end by 6 bases; junction bases not matched to a gene: 10. The germline V gene has CDR1 SEHNR and CDR2 FQNEAQ (reference sequence). The CDR3 is 14 amino acids. The CDR3 reads CASSARQGPGEQYF. CDR3 nucleotides: TGTGCCAGCAGCGCCCGACAGGGCCCTGGCGAGCAGTACTTC.

This clone came up once. The V and J genes are TRBV19 and TRBJ2-1; the D is unclear. Germline CDR1 and CDR2: LNHDA and SQIVND (reference sequence). Trimming took 4 bases from V and 3 from J, leaving 10 bases between them. The CDR3 loop spans 14 amino acids. In DNA, the CDR3 is TGTGCCAGTAGTAGACTCTTGATCTACAATGAGCAGTTCTTC. This translates into CASSRLLIYNEQFF.

The CDR3 region has the DNA TGCGCCAGCAGCCAAGTAGAAGCCGCAGGTACTGAAGCTTTCTTT. Protein sequence: CASSQVEAAGTEAFF. V usage is TRBV4-1 and J usage is TRBJ1-1; no clear D. From germline, CDR1 is MGHRA and CDR2 YSYEKL. The CDR3 loop spans 15 amino acids. Trimming shortened V by 1 base and J by 5 bases, and 14 bases separated the two germline ends.

The V gene is TRBV27, the J gene TRBJ2-3; perhaps TRBD1 as D (6 bases). Trimming pared 6 bases from V and 0 bases from J, leaving 19 bases between. CDR1 and CDR2 (germline): MNHEY, SMNVEV (reference sequence). CDR3 length equals 17 residues. The CDR3 DNA reads TGTGCCAGCAGCCTCCTTCGAGGGGGAGCTAGCACAGATACGCAGTATTTT. It specifies CASSLLRGGASTDTQYF.

V and J are TRBV7-9 and TRBJ2-1; D is undetermined. Trimming took off 2 bases at V and 6 bases at J, with 5 bases between the two ends. The CDR3 is 12 residues long. Per germline, CDR1 SEHNR and CDR2 FQNEAQ (reference sequence). CDR3 residues: CASSLSPNEQFF. In nucleotides, the CDR3 is TGTGCCAGCAGCTTAAGCCCCAATGAGCAGTTCTTC.

The chain employs TRBV27 and TRBJ2-7; 8 nucleotides match TRBD2. Germline CDR1 reads MNHEY; CDR2 reads SMNVEV (reference sequence). The J segment lost 5 bases and the V segment lost 7 bases, leaving 10 bases of the junction unmatched. This CDR3 has 14 amino acids. The CDR3 DNA reads TGTGCCAGCAACCCCACCGGGAGGGCTAACGAGCAGTACTTC. It specifies CASNPTGRANEQYF.

This clone has a single count. V gene TRBV27 combines with J gene TRBJ2-3; D is uncertain. Trimming left V 2 bases short and J 3 bases short, with 9 bases between. This CDR3 has 14 residues. Germline V gene sequence: CDR1 MNHEY, CDR2 SMNVEV (reference sequence). This chain's CDR3 is CASSLEKRTDTQYF. The CDR3 bases are TGTGCCAGCAGTTTAGAGAAGAGAACAGATACGCAGTATTTT.

The table lists this clone with a count of one. V is TRBV5-1 and J is TRBJ2-4; a weak D match, TRBD2 (5 bases). V was trimmed by 2 bases and J by 0 bases, leaving 12 bases between them. The CDR3 runs to 16 residues. CDR1 SGHRS and CDR2 YFSETQ come from the germline V gene. In DNA, the CDR3 is TGCGCCAGCAGCTTAGGTTTGCGGGTAGCCAAAAACATTCAGTACTTC. This translates into CASSLGLRVAKNIQYF.

This clone was counted a few times. The rearrangement uses TRBV28 and TRBJ2-7; possible D gene TRBD1, 6 bases. The CDR3 loop spans 17 amino acids. V was cut by 5 bases and J by 6 bases, with 26 bases left in between. CDR1 and CDR2 from the germline V gene are MDHEN and SYDVKM. CDR3 region: CASSAATGTLSVVEQYF. The DNA for the CDR3 is TGTGCCAGCAGTGCGGCGACAGGAACCCTCTCCGTCGTCGAGCAGTACTTC.

V gene TRBV10-2 combines with J gene TRBJ2-1, with a weak D call TRBD2 (6 bases). This CDR3 is built from 13 residues. Trimming removed 6 bases at V and 4 bases at J, with 10 bases between. CDR1 is WSHSY, CDR2 SAAADI, per germline. CDR3 loop: CASSLGTYNEQFF. In nucleotides, the CDR3 is TGCGCCAGCAGCCTCGGGACTTACAATGAGCAGTTCTTC.

The chain joins TRBV28 to TRBJ1-2, with 9 bases lining up with TRBD1. Germline trimming cut 7 bases from V and 3 bases from J; bases unmatched to any gene: 12. This CDR3 is 16 amino acids long. Germline V gene sequence: CDR1 MDHEN, CDR2 SYDVKM. The CDR3 here is CASISPGQGFDYGYTF. CDR3 nucleotides: TGTGCCAGCATTTCCCCGGGACAGGGTTTCGACTATGGCTACACCTTC.

This clone was recorded a few times. The CDR3, as DNA: TGTGCCAGCAGCTCAGGGACTAGCGGGGTCGCCGGGGAGCTGTTTTTT. Protein: CASSSGTSGVAGELFF. This chain joins TRBV5-4 and TRBJ2-2, with 13 bases aligning to TRBD2. V dropped 3 bases and J dropped 6; count of bases not matched to a gene: 5. Per the germline V gene, CDR1 is SGHNT and CDR2 is YYREEE (reference sequence). This CDR3 has 16 amino acids. Drawing the rest from reference TRBV5-4 and TRBJ2-2, the complete variable domain is ETGVTQSPTHLIKTRGQQVTLRCSSQSGHNTVSWYQQALGQGPQFIFQYYREEENGRGNFPPRFSGLQFPNYSSELNVNALELDDSALYLCASSSGTSGVAGELFFGEGSRLTVL.

This clone occurred once. V usage is TRBV14 and J usage is TRBJ2-3, with TRBD2 matching 9 bases. Germline CDR1 is SGHDN and CDR2 is FVKESK. The junction had 5 bases not matched to a gene; V was cut back by 1 base and J by 6 bases. The CDR3 runs to 15 residues. The CDR3 is CASSQAGAGGDTQYF. The CDR3 DNA follows: TGTGCCAGCAGCCAAGCTGGAGCGGGAGGTGATACGCAGTATTTT. Combining the CDR3 with reference TRBV14 and TRBJ2-3 gives the whole variable domain EAGVTQFPSHSVIEKGQTVTLRCDPISGHDNLYWYRRVMGKEIKFLLHFVKESKQDESGMPNNRFLAERTGGTYSTLKVQPAELEDSGVYFCASSQAGAGGDTQYFGPGTRLTVL.

CDR3 in amino acids: CASSLTDSGANVLTF. The CDR3 DNA follows: TGCGCCAGCAGCCTGACTGACTCTGGGGCCAACGTCCTGACTTTC. V is TRBV4-1 and J is TRBJ2-6; D call uncertain. Germline loops: CDR1 MGHRA, CDR2 YSYEKL. This CDR3 contains 15 residues. V was cut by 4 bases and J by 0 bases, with 7 bases left in between.

The chain couples TRBV7-9 to TRBJ1-1, with TRBD1 matching over 7 bases. The trim removed 4 bases at V and 5 bases at J, leaving 13 bases unmatched. The CDR3 totals 16 residues. CDR1 is SEHNR, CDR2 FQNEAQ, per germline (reference sequence). The CDR3 reads CASSSGPGGLQTEAFF. In DNA form, the CDR3 reads TGTGCCAGCAGCTCCGGACCAGGGGGACTTCAAACTGAAGCTTTCTTT.

This rearrangement joins TRBV28 to TRBJ1-5, with 9 nucleotides matching TRBD1. J gave up 2 bases and V 3 bases, and 8 bases lay outside the gene matches. The CDR3 covers 17 residues. Germline CDR1 MDHEN, CDR2 SYDVKM. CDR3 nucleotides: TGTGCCAGCAGTTTCCGAGACAGGGGGGTAGGCAATCAGCCCCAGCATTTT. Residues: CASSFRDRGVGNQPQHF.

V gene TRBV18 combines with J gene TRBJ1-5; no clear D gene. CDR3 length: 12 amino acids. Germline loops: CDR1 KGHSH, CDR2 LQKENI. The V and J ends lost 3 bases and 6 bases respectively, with 6 bases between them. The CDR3 loop reads CASSPPGQPQHF. CDR3 coding DNA: TGTGCCAGCTCACCGCCGGGTCAGCCCCAGCATTTT.